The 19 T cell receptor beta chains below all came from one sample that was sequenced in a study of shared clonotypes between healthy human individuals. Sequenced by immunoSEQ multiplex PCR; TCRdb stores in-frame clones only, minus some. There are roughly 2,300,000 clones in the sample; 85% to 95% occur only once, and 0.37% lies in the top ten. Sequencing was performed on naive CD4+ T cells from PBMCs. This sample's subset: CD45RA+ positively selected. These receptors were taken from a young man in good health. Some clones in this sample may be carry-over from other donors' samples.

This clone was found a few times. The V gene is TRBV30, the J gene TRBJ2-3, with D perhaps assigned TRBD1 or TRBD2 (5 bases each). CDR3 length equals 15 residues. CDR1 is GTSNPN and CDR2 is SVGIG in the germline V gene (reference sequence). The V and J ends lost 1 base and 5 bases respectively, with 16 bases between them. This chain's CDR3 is CAWSGPGRSRDTQYF. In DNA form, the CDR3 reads TGTGCCTGGAGTGGCCCGGGACGATCAAGAGATACGCAGTATTTT.

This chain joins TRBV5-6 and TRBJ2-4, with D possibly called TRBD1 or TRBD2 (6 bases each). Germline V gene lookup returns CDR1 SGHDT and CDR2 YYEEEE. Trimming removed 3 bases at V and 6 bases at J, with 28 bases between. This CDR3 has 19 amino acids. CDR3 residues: CASSSGGGIGGHAPNIQYF. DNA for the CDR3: TGTGCCAGCAGCTCCGGTGGGGGGATAGGGGGTCATGCCCCAAACATTCAGTACTTC. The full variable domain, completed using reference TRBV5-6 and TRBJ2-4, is DAGVTQSPTHLIKTRGQQVTLRCSPKSGHDTVSWYQQALGQGPQFIFQYYEEEERQRGNFPDRFSGHQFPNYSSELNVNALLLGDSALYLCASSSGGGIGGHAPNIQYFGAGTRLSVL.

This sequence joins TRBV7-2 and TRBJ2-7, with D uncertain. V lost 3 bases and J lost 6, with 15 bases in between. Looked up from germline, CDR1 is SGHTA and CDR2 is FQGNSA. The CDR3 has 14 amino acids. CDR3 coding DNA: TGTGCCAGCAGCTTTATGGGGATCGTGCGCGAGCAGTACTTC. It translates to CASSFMGIVREQYF. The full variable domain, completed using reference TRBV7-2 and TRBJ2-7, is GAGVSQSPSNKVTEKGKDVELRCDPISGHTALYWYRQSLGQGLEFLIYFQGNSAPDKSGLPSDRFSAERTGGSVSTLTIQRTQQEDSAVYLCASSFMGIVREQYFGPGTRLTVT.

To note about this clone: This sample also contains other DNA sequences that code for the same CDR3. The CDR3 bases are TGTGCCAGCAGCTCCGGGCTAGCGGAGCAAGAGACCCAGTACTTC. Translation: CASSSGLAEQETQYF. The gene calls are TRBV11-3 and TRBJ2-5; 7 nucleotides line up with TRBD2. Per germline, CDR1 SGHNT and CDR2 YENEEA. This CDR3 comprises 15 residues. Germline trimming cut 4 bases from V and 2 bases from J; bases unmatched to any gene: 7.

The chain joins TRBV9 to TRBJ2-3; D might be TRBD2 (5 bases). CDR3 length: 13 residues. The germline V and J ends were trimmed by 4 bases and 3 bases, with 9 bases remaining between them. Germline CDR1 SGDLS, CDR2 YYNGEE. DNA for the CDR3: TGTGCCAGCAGCTATGGAGGTACAGATACGCAGTATTTT. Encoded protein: CASSYGGTDTQYF. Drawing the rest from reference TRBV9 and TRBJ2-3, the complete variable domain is DSGVTQTPKHLITATGQRVTLRCSPRSGDLSVYWYQQSLDQGLQFLIQYYNGEERAKGNILERFSAQQFPDLHSELNLSSLELGDSALYFCASSYGGTDTQYFGPGTRLTVL.

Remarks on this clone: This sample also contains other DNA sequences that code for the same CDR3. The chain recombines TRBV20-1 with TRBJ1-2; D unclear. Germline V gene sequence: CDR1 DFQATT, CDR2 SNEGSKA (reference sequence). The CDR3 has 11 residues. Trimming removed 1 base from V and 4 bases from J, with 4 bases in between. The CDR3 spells CSARVAYGYTF. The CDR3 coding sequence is TGCAGTGCTAGAGTGGCCTATGGCTACACCTTC.

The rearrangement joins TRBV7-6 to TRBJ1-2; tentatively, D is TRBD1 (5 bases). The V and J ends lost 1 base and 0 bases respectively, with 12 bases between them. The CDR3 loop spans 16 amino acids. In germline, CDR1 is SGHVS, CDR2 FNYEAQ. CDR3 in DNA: TGTGCCAGCAGCTTAGGTTTGGGGGGTTCTAACTATGGCTACACCTTC. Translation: CASSLGLGGSNYGYTF.

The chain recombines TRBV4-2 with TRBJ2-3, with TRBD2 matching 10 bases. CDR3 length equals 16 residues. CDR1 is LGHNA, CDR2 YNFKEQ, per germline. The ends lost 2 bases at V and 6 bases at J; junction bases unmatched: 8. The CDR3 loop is CASSQPGASGSDTQYF. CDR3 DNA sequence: TGTGCCAGCAGCCAACCCGGGGCTAGCGGGAGTGATACGCAGTATTTT.

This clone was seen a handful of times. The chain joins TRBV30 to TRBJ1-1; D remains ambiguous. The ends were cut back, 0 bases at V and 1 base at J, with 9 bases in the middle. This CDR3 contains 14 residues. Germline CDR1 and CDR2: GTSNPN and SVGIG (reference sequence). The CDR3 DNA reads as TGTGCCTGGAGTGTGGTTTTCCCGAACACTGAAGCTTTCTTT. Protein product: CAWSVVFPNTEAFF.

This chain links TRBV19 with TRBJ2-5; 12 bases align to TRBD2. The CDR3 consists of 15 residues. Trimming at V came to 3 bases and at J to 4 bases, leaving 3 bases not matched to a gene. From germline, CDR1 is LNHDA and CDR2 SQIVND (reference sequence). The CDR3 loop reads CASSIPGLAGETQYF. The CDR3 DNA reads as TGTGCCAGTAGTATCCCGGGACTAGCGGGAGAGACCCAGTACTTC.

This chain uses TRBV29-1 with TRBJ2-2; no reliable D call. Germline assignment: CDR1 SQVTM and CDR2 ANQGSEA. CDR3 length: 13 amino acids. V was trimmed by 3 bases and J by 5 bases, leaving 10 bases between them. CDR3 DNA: TGCAGCGTTGACGGGTCGAGGACCGGGGAGCTGTTTTTT. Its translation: CSVDGSRTGELFF.

CDR3 coding DNA: TGTGCCAGCAGTCAGCTCAGACTAGCGGACTACAATGAGCAGTTCTTC. This encodes CASSQLRLADYNEQFF. The V and J genes are TRBV28 and TRBJ2-1, with 9 bases identical to TRBD2. V dropped 5 bases and J dropped 3; count of bases not matched to a gene: 8. Germline-derived CDR1 and CDR2 are MDHEN and SYDVKM. The CDR3 is made up of 16 amino acids.

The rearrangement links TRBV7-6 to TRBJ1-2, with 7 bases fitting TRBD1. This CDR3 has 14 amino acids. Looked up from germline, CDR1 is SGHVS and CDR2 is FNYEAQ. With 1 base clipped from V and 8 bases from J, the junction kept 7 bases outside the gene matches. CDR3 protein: CASSLEVGGRGYTF. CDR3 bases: TGTGCCAGCAGCTTAGAAGTAGGGGGCCGGGGCTACACCTTC. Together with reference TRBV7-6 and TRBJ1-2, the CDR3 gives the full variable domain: GAGVSQSPRYKVTKRGQDVALRCDPISGHVSLYWYRQALGQGPEFLTYFNYEAQQDKSGLPNDRFSAERPEGSISTLTIQRTEQRDSAMYRCASSLEVGGRGYTFGSGTRLTVV.

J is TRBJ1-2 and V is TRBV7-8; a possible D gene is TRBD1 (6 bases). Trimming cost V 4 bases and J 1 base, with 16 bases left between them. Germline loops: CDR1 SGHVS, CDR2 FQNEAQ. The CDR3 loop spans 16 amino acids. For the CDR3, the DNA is TGTGCCAGCAGCTCCCGGGACAACCATTTTAACTATGGCTACACCTTC. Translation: CASSSRDNHFNYGYTF.

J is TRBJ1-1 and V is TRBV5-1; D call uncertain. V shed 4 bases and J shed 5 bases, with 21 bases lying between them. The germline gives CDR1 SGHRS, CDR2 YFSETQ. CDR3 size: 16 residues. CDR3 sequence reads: CASSSSRPPFRTEAFF. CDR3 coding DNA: TGCGCCAGCAGCAGCTCGCGGCCGCCATTCAGGACTGAAGCTTTCTTT.

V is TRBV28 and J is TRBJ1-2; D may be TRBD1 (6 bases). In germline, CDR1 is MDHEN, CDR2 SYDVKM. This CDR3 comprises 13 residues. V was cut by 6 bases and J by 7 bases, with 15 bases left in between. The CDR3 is CASSILGGLGYTF. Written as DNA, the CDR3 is TGTGCCAGCAGCATATTAGGGGGTCTTGGCTACACCTTC.

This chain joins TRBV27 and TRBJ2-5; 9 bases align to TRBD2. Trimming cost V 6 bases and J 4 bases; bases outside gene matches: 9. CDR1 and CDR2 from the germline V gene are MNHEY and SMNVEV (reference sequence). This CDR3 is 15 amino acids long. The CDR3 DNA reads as TGTGCCAGCAGCCCTACTAGCGGGTCCCCAGAGACCCAGTACTTC. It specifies CASSPTSGSPETQYF.

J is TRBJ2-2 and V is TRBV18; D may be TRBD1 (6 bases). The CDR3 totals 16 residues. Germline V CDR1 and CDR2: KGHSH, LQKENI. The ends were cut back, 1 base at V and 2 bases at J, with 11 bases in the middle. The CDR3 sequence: CASSPLQGLNTGELFF. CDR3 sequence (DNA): TGTGCCAGCTCACCACTACAGGGCCTTAACACCGGGGAGCTGTTTTTT.

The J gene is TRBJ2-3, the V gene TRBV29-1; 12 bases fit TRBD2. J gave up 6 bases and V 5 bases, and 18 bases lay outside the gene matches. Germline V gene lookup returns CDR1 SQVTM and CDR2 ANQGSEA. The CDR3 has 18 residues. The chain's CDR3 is CSVPGLAGSLLRADTQYF. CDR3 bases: TGCAGCGTTCCCGGACTAGCGGGATCCCTCTTACGGGCGGATACGCAGTATTTT.